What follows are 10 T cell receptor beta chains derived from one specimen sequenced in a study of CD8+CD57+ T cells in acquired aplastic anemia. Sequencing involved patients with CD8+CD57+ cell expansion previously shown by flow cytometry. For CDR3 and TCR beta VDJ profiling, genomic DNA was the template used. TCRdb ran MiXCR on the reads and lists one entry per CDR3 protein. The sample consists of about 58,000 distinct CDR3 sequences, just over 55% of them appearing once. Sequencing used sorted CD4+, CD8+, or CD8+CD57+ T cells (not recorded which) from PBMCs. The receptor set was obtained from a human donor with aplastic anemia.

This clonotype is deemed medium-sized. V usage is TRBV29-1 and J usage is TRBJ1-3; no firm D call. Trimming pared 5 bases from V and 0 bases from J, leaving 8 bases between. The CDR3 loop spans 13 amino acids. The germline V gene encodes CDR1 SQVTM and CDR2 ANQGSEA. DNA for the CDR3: TGCAGCGTTCTTGACGCCTCTGGAAACACCATATATTTT. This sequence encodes CSVLDASGNTIYF.

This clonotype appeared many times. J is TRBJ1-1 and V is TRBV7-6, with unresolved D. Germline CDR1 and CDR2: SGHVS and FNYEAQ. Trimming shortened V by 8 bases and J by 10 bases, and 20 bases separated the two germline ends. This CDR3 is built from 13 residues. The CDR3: CASGLAWGKGAFF. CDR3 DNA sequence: TGTGCCAGCGGACTTGCCTGGGGTAAGGGAGCTTTCTTT.

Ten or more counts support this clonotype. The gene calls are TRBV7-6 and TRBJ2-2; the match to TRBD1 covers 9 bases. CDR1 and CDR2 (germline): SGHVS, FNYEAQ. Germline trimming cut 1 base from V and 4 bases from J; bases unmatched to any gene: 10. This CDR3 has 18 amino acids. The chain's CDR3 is CASSLGTGGAVSTGELFF. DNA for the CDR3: TGTGCCAGCAGCTTAGGAACAGGGGGCGCGGTATCCACCGGGGAGCTGTTTTTT. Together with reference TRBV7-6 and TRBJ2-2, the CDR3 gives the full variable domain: GAGVSQSPRYKVTKRGQDVALRCDPISGHVSLYWYRQALGQGPEFLTYFNYEAQQDKSGLPNDRFSAERPEGSISTLTIQRTEQRDSAMYRCASSLGTGGAVSTGELFFGEGSRLTVL.

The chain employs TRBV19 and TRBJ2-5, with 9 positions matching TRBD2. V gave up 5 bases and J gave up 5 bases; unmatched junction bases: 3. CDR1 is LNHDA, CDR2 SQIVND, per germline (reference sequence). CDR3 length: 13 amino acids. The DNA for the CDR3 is TGTGCCAGTAGTCCCGGACTAGCGGAGACCCAGTACTTC. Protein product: CASSPGLAETQYF.

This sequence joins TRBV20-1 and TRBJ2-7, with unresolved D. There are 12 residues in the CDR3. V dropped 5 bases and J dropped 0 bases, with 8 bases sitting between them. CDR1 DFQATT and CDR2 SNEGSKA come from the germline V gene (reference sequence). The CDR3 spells CSAQVSSYEQYF. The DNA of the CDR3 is TGCAGTGCTCAAGTAAGCTCCTACGAGCAGTACTTC.

As DNA, the CDR3 is TGTGCCAGCAGTTCAACCTCCGGGACAGTCTACACTGAAGCTTTCTTT. This codes for CASSSTSGTVYTEAFF. The chain is built from TRBV27 and TRBJ1-1; 7 nucleotides match TRBD1. CDR3 size: 16 residues. J was trimmed by 3 bases and V by 4 bases; bases with no gene match: 11. Germline V gene sequence: CDR1 MNHEY, CDR2 SMNVEV (reference sequence).

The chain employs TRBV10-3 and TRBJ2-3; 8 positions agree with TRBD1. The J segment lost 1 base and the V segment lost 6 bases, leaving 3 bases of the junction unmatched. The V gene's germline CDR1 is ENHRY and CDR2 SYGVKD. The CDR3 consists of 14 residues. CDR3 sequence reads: CAISPGQGTDTQYF. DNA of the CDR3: TGTGCCATCAGCCCGGGACAGGGCACAGATACGCAGTATTTT.

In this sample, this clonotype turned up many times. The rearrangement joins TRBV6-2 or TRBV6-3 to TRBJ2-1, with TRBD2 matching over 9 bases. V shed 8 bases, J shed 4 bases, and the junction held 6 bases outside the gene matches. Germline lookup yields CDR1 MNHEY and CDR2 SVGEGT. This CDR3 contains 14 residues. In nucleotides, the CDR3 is TGTGCCAGCGAAAAGACTAGCGGATACAATGAGCAGTTCTTC. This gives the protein CASEKTSGYNEQFF.

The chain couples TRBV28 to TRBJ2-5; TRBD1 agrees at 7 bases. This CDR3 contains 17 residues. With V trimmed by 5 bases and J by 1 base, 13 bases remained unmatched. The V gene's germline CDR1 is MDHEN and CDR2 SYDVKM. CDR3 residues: CASSLRTTGETQETQYF. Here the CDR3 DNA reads TGTGCCAGCAGTCTTCGCACAACAGGGGAAACCCAAGAGACCCAGTACTTC.

DNA of the CDR3: TGTGCCAGCAGTCTCCTGACAGGATTTCAAGCTTTCTTT. It specifies CASSLLTGFQAFF. The chain recombines TRBV12-3 or TRBV12-4 with TRBJ1-1; D is perhaps TRBD1 (6 bases). The CDR3 is made up of 13 amino acids. The ends were cut back, 5 bases at V and 9 bases at J, with 16 bases in the middle.